A single T cell receptor (beta chain) is shown here with its context. Its antigen is still unknown. The record has no base qualities; no much larger clone is one base away. These data originate in a study of T-cell reconstitution after alpha-beta-depleted transplantation in children listed by TCRdb under 2016. Describing the broader study: The study quantitatively tracked T-cell immune reconstitution after TCRalphabeta/CD19-depleted allogeneic hematopoietic cell transplantation in children using TCR repertoire profiling.

V loses 2 bases of germline sequence and J loses 0 bases, and the interval between the two ends is 4 bases. Sequences SQVTM (CDR1) and ANQGSEA (CDR2) are obtained from the germline V gene. Including the terminal cysteine and phenylalanine, the CDR3 comprises 13 residues. The CDR3 DNA has 39 bases and is translated from base 1. Libraries were built with PCR. Sequencing used an Illumina HiSeq 2500. Molecular barcoding was employed in the preparation of TCR libraries, with unique molecular identifiers being used to normalize TCRbeta repertoire quantification. TCRdb reprocessing: public reads trimmed at Q25 with fastp, clones called with MiXCR, in-frame beta chains kept. Each entry merges the rows of one CDR3 protein and shows their most common DNA and genes. Within this sample are about 610,000 distinct CDR3 sequences, with 8% to 11% of them counted one time only. The biggest ten clones account for roughly 3.9% of the sample.

The rearranged chain carries TRBV29-1 and TRBJ2-2; the D gene is unclear. The clonotype was recovered from a human donor who donated a stem cell graft to a child with acute myeloid leukemia. The source was PBMCs from the stem cell graft donor, collected from the stem cell graft. The CDR3 region: CSVELANTGELFF. The DNA sequence follows: TGCAGCGTTGAATTGGCGAACACCGGGGAGCTGTTTTTT.